This entry concerns a single T cell receptor (beta chain). Its target is unknown. This sample stems from a study of blood T cells in healthy people across ages. Notes on the study in general: A roughly linear fall in TCR beta diversity per million T cells was seen with increasing age.

PCR was performed a second time for 7 to 11 cycles using a sample-barcoded 5' primer and a J-beta primer mix. TCRdb fed the 5' RACE reads into MiXCR, producing one record per CDR3 protein. The data show 650,000 to 1,000,000 distinct CDR3 sequences, roughly 35% seen once. This CDR3 contains 14 residues. Trimming left V 11 bases short and J 3 bases short, with 16 bases between. Each of the donors had approximately 10 milliliters of peripheral blood drawn into EDTA-treated Vacutainer tubes. This receptor was taken from a man between 18 and 29 years old in good health. The sequenced material came from blood. V is TRBV12-3 or TRBV12-4 and J is TRBJ2-2; maybe TRBD1 (5 bases). CDR3 in DNA: TGTGCCGGATCGTGGGGCCCGGACACCGGGGAGCTGTTTTTT. Its translation: CAGSWGPDTGELFF.